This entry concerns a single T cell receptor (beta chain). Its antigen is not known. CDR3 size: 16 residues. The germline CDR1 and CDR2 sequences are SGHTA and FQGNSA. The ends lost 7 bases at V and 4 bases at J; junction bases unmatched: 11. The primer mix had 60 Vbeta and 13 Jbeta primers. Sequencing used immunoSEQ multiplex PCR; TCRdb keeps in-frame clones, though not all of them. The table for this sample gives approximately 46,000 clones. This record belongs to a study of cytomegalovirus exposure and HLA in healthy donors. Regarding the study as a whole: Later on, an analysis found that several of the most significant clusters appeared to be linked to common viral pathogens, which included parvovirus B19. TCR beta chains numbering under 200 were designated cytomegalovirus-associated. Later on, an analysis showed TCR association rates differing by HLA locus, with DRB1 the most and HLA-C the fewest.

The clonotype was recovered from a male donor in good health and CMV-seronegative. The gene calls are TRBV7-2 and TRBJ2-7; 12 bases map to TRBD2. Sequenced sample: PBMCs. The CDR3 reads CASTGGLAGGFYEQYF. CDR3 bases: TGTGCCAGCACAGGGGGCCTAGCGGGAGGGTTTTACGAGCAGTACTTC.